This T cell receptor (beta chain) appears in the sequencing data of a study of post-analysis software for immune sequencing data. Overall study: The disease courses covered relapsing-remitting, secondary progressive and progressive-relapsing multiple sclerosis.

Turning to this clonotype: The antigen is undetermined.

TCR beta cDNA libraries included unique molecular identifiers. MiXCR, applied by TCRdb to the PCR reads, yields one record per CDR3 protein. The top ten clones hold roughly 4.4% of a sample with hundreds of thousands of distinct CDR3 sequences, roughly 50% of them seen once. Study results and caveats: When compared against controls, multiple sclerosis patients showed significantly lower normalized Chao1 diversity. Compared with controls, patients had more of five TRBV segments, including TRBV5-6, TRBV5-1 and TRBV20-1. Those samples that were prepared in the same batch co-clustered strongly by F measure.

V lost 4 bases to trimming and J lost 2 bases; unmatched junction nucleotides: 14. The CDR3 consists of 18 residues. Germline CDR1 SGHRS, CDR2 YFSETQ. The origin of this receptor is a girl aged 10 to 17 with multiple sclerosis. The rearrangement joins TRBV5-1 to TRBJ2-3; TRBD2 aligns across 9 bases. The sequenced sample consisted of blood. CDR3 bases: TGCGCCAGCAGCCCGGGGCTAGCGGGAACGGCGAACACAGATACGCAGTATTTT. It is translated as CASSPGLAGTANTDTQYF.